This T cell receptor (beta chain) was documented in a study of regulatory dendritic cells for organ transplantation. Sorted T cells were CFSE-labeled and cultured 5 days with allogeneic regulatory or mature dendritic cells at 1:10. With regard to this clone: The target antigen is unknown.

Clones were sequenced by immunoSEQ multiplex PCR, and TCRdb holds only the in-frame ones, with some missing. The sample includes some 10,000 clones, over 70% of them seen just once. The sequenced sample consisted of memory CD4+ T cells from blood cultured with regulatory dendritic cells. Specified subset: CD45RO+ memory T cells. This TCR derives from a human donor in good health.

This CDR3 reads CAIRGTGGLDEQFF. CDR3 in DNA: TGTGCCATCAGAGGGACAGGGGGCCTAGATGAGCAGTTCTTC. This chain uses TRBV10-3 with TRBJ2-1; 12 bases are shared with TRBD1. CDR1 is ENHRY and CDR2 is SYGVKD in the germline V gene. The CDR3 extends over 14 amino acids. V was pared by 6 bases and J by 8 bases, with 5 bases of the junction left unmatched.